This note documents a single TCR beta chain sequence. The antigen remains unidentified. There are 16 residues in the CDR3. V was pared by 3 bases and J by 1 base, with 5 bases of the junction left unmatched. CDR1 and CDR2 (germline): SGHVS, FNYEAQ. The record originates from a study of OX40 agonist ivuxolimab in advanced cancers. Across the whole study: It was ivuxolimab, an agonistic anti-OX40 (CD134) antibody, that patients were treated with. Findings and limits, study-wide: Normalized T-cell clonal expansion was also low in a subset of nonresponders. Those patients achieving a partial response at 0.1-3.0 mg/kg showed among the lowest clonal expansion.

TCRdb's copy holds only in-frame clones and misses some; the assay was immunoSEQ multiplex PCR. This sample has 90,000 to 100,000 clones; 80% to 90% occur once, and the top ten carry around 0.8%. The source of this sequence is an adult with an advanced solid tumor such as melanoma, head and neck, liver or kidney cancer. The J gene is TRBJ2-1, the V gene TRBV7-6; 8 bases are shared with TRBD2. This sample comprised CD4+ or CD8+ T cells sorted from blood, obtained in a trial of the OX40 agonist ivuxolimab. The CDR3 spells CASSFLSGSSYNEQFF. Written as DNA, the CDR3 is TGTGCCAGCAGCTTTCTAAGCGGGAGTTCCTACAATGAGCAGTTCTTC.